This is a list of T cell receptor beta chains from one sample in a study of OX40 agonist ivuxolimab in advanced cancers. Repertoires were generated with immunoSEQ multiplex PCR, while TCRdb's copy carries only in-frame clones and drops some. The table includes roughly 93,000 clones, roughly four fifths detected once. The sample consisted of CD4+ or CD8+ T cells sorted from blood, taken in a trial of the OX40 agonist ivuxolimab. These receptors were taken from an adult with an advanced solid tumor such as melanoma, head and neck, liver or kidney cancer. Each CDR3 is given with its conserved first and last residue. A D gene is named only where the DNA matches it firmly. A row's size may be missing; if present it is once, few, many or a size class.

>-|TRBJ2-4|-|TRBV6-6
TGTGCCAGCAACGCGGTCGGGGGGCGGAACATTCAGTACTTC
CASNAVGGRNIQYF
>-|TRBJ2-5|-|TRBV5-1
TGCGCCAGCAGCTTGGGGTCCCTAAATAAAGAGACCCAGTACTTC
CASSLGSLNKETQYF
>-|TRBJ2-3|TRBD1|TRBV5-1
TGCGCCAGCTTGAGGACAGGGGAGGGGGTCGGTACGCAGTATTTT
CASLRTGEGVGTQYF
>-|TRBJ2-1|-|TRBV5-6
TGTGCCAGCAGCTTGTGGGGGTATTCCTACAATGAGCAGTTCTTC
CASSLWGYSYNEQFF
>once|TRBJ2-5|-|TRBV5-6
TGTGCCAGCAGCTTGGGGGCGGACCAAGAGACCCAGTACTTC
CASSLGADQETQYF
>-|TRBJ2-1|-|TRBV4-3
TGCGCCAGCAGCCAAGATACCCGAGACGGCTCCTACAATGAGCAGTTCTTC
CASSQDTRDGSYNEQFF
>-|TRBJ1-5|TRBD1|TRBV25-1
TGTGCCAGCAGTGACAGGGGGAGCAATCAGCCCCAGCATTTT
CASSDRGSNQPQHF
>-|TRBJ1-1|-|TRBV6-1
TGTGCCAGCAGTGAAGCCCCCTGGACTGAAGCTTTCTTT
CASSEAPWTEAFF
>-|TRBJ1-1|-|TRBV9
TGTGCCAGCAGCGTAGAGGTGGGGCTAAGTCCTGAAGCTTTCTTT
CASSVEVGLSPEAFF
>-|TRBJ2-7|-|TRBV29-1
TGCAGCGCAGGGGCCCAGACCTACGAGCAGTACTTC
CSAGAQTYEQYF
>many|TRBJ1-1|-|TRBV9
TGTGCCAGCAGCGTGGGGCCCGAGGGTACTGAAGCTTTCTTT
CASSVGPEGTEAFF
>few|TRBJ2-2|-|TRBV27
TGTGCCAGCAGTCCCTGGACAGCGAACACCGGGGAGCTGTTTTTT
CASSPWTANTGELFF
>-|TRBJ2-3|-|TRBV7-2
TGTGCCAGCAGCGCAGGCAGGGGAGATACGCAGTATTTT
CASSAGRGDTQYF
>-|TRBJ1-1|-|TRBV4-3
TGCGCCAGCAGCCAGTCCGGAAACACTGAAGCTTTCTTT
CASSQSGNTEAFF
>-|TRBJ1-5|TRBD1|TRBV6-1
TGTGCCAGCAGTGAAGTGACAGGGGGCTCGCGCGACCCCAATCAGCCCCAGCATTTT
CASSEVTGGSRDPNQPQHF
>-|TRBJ2-3|TRBD2|TRBV14
TGTGCCAGCAGCCGGTCGGGGGGGATCGGGAATACGCAGTATTTT
CASSRSGGIGNTQYF
>-|TRBJ1-6|TRBD1|TRBV2
TGTGCCAGCAGTGAGACCGGGACAGGGAATTCACCCCTCCACTTT
CASSETGTGNSPLHF
>-|TRBJ1-3|-|TRBV19
TGTGCCAGTAGTACGGTACAGGGAACTGGAAACACCATATATTTT
CASSTVQGTGNTIYF
>-|TRBJ2-7|-|TRBV21-1
TGTGCCAGCAGCCGAGCCCAGGGTGAGGGCGAGCAGTACTTC
CASSRAQGEGEQYF
>-|TRBJ2-3|TRBD1|TRBV18
TGTGCCAGCTCACCGACAGGGGCTCCAGATACGCAGTATTTT
CASSPTGAPDTQYF
>-|TRBJ1-1|TRBD1|TRBV4-3
TGCGCCAGCAGCCAAGATGACGGCAGGGGGCACACTGAAGCTTTCTTT
CASSQDDGRGHTEAFF
>-|TRBJ2-7|-|TRBV14
TGTGCCAGCAGCCCTGGCACCCTATACGAGCAGTACTTC
CASSPGTLYEQYF
>-|TRBJ1-2|-|TRBV6-5
TGTGCCAGCAGTTACCTAGGCGGGGGCGGCTATGGCTACACCTTC
CASSYLGGGGYGYTF
>-|TRBJ2-3|TRBD2|TRBV30
TGTGCCTGGGGGCTCGTCAGGACTAGCGGGAGGCCCGGCCCTCGCACAGATACGCAGTATTTT
CAWGLVRTSGRPGPRTDTQYF
>-|TRBJ1-5|-|TRBV27
TGTGCCAGCAGTCCGGGACTTTCCTATGGGCCCCAGCATTTT
CASSPGLSYGPQHF
>-|TRBJ2-1|TRBD2|TRBV6-5
TGTGCCAGCAGCTGGGGACGGGAGGGTAATGAGCAGTTCTTC
CASSWGREGNEQFF
>-|TRBJ2-1|-|TRBV7-8
TGTGCCAGCAGCTCCCCTGCGGGGTGGAGTAATGAGCAGTTCTTC
CASSSPAGWSNEQFF
>-|TRBJ2-3|-|TRBV2
TGTGCCGGTGAAAGCACAGATACGCAGTATTTT
CAGESTDTQYF
>-|TRBJ1-1|TRBD1|TRBV14
TGTGCCAGCAGCATATCAGGGGGAGGGACTGAAGCTTTCTTT
CASSISGGGTEAFF
>-|TRBJ1-3|-|TRBV18
TGTGCCAGCTCACCACTTGCACAGGGAGGAGGAAACACCATATATTTT
CASSPLAQGGGNTIYF
>-|TRBJ1-5|TRBD1|TRBV6-6
TGTGCCAGCACCCGACAGGGAACTCAGCCCCAGCATTTT
CASTRQGTQPQHF
>-|TRBJ1-2|-|TRBV7-9
TGTGCCAGCAGAACCGCGGGGGTCGGCTATGGCTACACCTTC
CASRTAGVGYGYTF
>-|TRBJ2-3|-|TRBV4-3
TGCGCCAGCAGCCAAGATTGGGGACAAACAGATACGCAGTATTTT
CASSQDWGQTDTQYF
>-|TRBJ1-2|-|TRBV12-5
TGTGCTAGTGGTTTGGCTTGGGGGAGACAGGCCCCTGGCTACACCTTC
CASGLAWGRQAPGYTF
>-|TRBJ2-5|-|TRBV6-1
TGTGCCAGCAGGCGGGGCCCGGGGGAGCAGTACTTC
CASRRGPGEQYF
>-|TRBJ1-2|-|TRBV12-5
TGTGCTAGTGGTTTGGGACAGAACTATGGCTACACCTTC
CASGLGQNYGYTF
>-|TRBJ1-2|-|TRBV30
TGTGCCGGTACCACCGGGACGAACTATGGCTACACCTTC
CAGTTGTNYGYTF
>-|TRBJ1-5|-|TRBV21-1
TGTGCCAGCAAACCCTTCTTGACAGGGAATAGCAATCAGCCCCAGCATTTT
CASKPFLTGNSNQPQHF
>-|TRBJ2-7|-|TRBV19
TGTGCCAGTAGTAACGCCATCTCCTACGAGCAGTACTTC
CASSNAISYEQYF
>-|TRBJ2-7|TRBD1|TRBV28
TGTGCCAGCAGCCCGGGACAGGGTCCCTACGAGCAGTACTTC
CASSPGQGPYEQYF
>few|TRBJ1-1|-|TRBV2
TGTGCCAGCGCTCGAACAGGGAGGGGCACTGAAGCTTTCTTT
CASARTGRGTEAFF
>-|TRBJ2-7|-|TRBV7-8
TGTGCCAGCAGCGTGGGCGGGGACTGGATCTACGAGCAGTACTTC
CASSVGGDWIYEQYF
>-|TRBJ2-2|TRBD2|TRBV9
TGTGCCAGCAGCTCGGGACTAGCACCCGGGGAGCTGTTTTTT
CASSSGLAPGELFF
>-|TRBJ1-2|TRBD1|TRBV9
TGTGCCAGCAGCGTATGGGGGACAGGGGACGGTGGCTACACCTTC
CASSVWGTGDGGYTF
>-|TRBJ1-1|-|TRBV7-9
TGTGCCAGCAGCAACTACCGGGACACCACTGAAGCTTTCTTT
CASSNYRDTTEAFF
>-|TRBJ1-4|-|TRBV10-3
TGTGCCATCAGTGCCACAGGCGAAAAACTGTTTTTT
CAISATGEKLFF
>-|TRBJ1-4|TRBD1|TRBV5-1
TGCGCCAGCAGCTTGGGGGACAGGGGTGAAAAACTGTTTTTT
CASSLGDRGEKLFF
>-|TRBJ1-2|-|TRBV2
TGTGCCAGCAGTGCCAGGGGAAGTTATGGCTACACCTTC
CASSARGSYGYTF
>few|TRBJ1-2|-|TRBV7-9
TGTGCCAGCAGGATACCGGACACCCAAATCGGGGGCTACACCTTC
CASRIPDTQIGGYTF
>few|TRBJ2-7|TRBD2|TRBV7-8
TGTGCCAGCAGCTTAGGAACTAGCGGGACCCGCGAGCAGTACTTC
CASSLGTSGTREQYF
>-|TRBJ2-7|-|TRBV19
TGTGCCAGTAGTAAACAGGTTACCTACGAGCAGTACTTC
CASSKQVTYEQYF
>-|TRBJ1-1|TRBD1|TRBV25-1
TGTGCCAGCAGTGGGGACAGGCTCTCCCGAGCTTTCTTT
CASSGDRLSRAFF
>-|TRBJ2-3|-|TRBV9
TGTGCCAGCAGCGTAGAAAACGGGGTAACGAGCACAGATACGCAGTATTTT
CASSVENGVTSTDTQYF
>-|TRBJ2-7|-|TRBV11-3
TGTGCCAGCAGCCTAACAGGGATGCGCGAGCAGTACTTC
CASSLTGMREQYF
>-|TRBJ1-1|-|TRBV14
TGTGCCAGCAGCCAAGATCCAGGGAGGAACACTGAAGCTTTCTTT
CASSQDPGRNTEAFF